The rows below give T cell receptor beta chains drawn from one sample of a study of cytomegalovirus exposure and HLA in healthy donors. Libraries were prepared by immunoSEQ multiplex PCR; TCRdb keeps only in-frame clonotypes and omits some of them. The top ten hold 7.5% to 9.5% of the sample, which has over 150,000 clones, roughly four fifths seen once. The sequencing sample was made of PBMCs. Receptors were obtained from a male donor in good health and CMV-seropositive. Each CDR3 is given with its conserved first and last residue. A D gene is named only where the DNA matches it firmly. Size tells how often a clone was seen (once, few, many) or the class of an expanded clone, and some rows leave it out.

clone_size	d_call	v_call	j_call	cdr3_nt	cdr3_aa
.	.	TRBV7-6	TRBJ1-4	TGTGCCAGCAGCTTGTTCTCTAATGAAAAACTGTTTTTT	CASSLFSNEKLFF
.	TRBD1	TRBV7-2	TRBJ2-5	TGTGCCAGCAGCTCCCGATCGGTACTAACCAGGGGGGAGACCCAGTACTTC	CASSSRSVLTRGETQYF
few	.	TRBV7-9	TRBJ2-1	TGTTCCAGCAGCCCCCCTGGCAGGAACAATGAGCAGTTCTTC	CSSSPPGRNNEQFF
.	.	TRBV7-2	TRBJ1-5	TGTGCCAGCAGCTTAGTGGGGGGAGGGGCCGGCAATCAGCCCCAGCATTTT	CASSLVGGGAGNQPQHF
.	.	TRBV5-8	TRBJ2-2	TGTGCCAGCAGCTTGGATTTTTTCAGGACCGGGGAGCTGTTTTTT	CASSLDFFRTGELFF
.	.	TRBV5-6	TRBJ2-3	TGTGCCACCCAGGAGGCTAGCACAGATACGCAGTATTTT	CATQEASTDTQYF
.	.	TRBV6-4	TRBJ2-3	TGTGCCAGCAGTGACTCGGCCGGGAGCCCGGGAGCGACGCAGTATTTT	CASSDSAGSPGATQYF
.	TRBD1	TRBV27	TRBJ2-7	TGTGCCAGCAAGCCGGGACAGGGTCGCTACGAGCAGTACTTC	CASKPGQGRYEQYF
.	TRBD1	TRBV27	TRBJ1-1	TGTGCCAGCAGTTCTCAACGACAGGGGGCTGAAGCTTTCTTT	CASSSQRQGAEAFF
.	.	TRBV19	TRBJ1-5	TGTGCCAGTAGTGAAGGCGCTACAGGGTTAGGTCAGCCCCAGCATTTT	CASSEGATGLGQPQHF
.	.	TRBV30	TRBJ2-3	TGTGCCTGGAGTTTGGGGCAGGGCACAGATACGCAGTATTTT	CAWSLGQGTDTQYF
.	TRBD2	TRBV28	TRBJ2-7	TGTGCCAGCACCCTGGGGGGGGTCTCGGGGCGCTACGAGCAGTACTTC	CASTLGGVSGRYEQYF
.	TRBD1	TRBV28	TRBJ1-2	TGTGCCAGCAGTTTATCGGCAGGGGGCGGAGGCTACACCTTC	CASSLSAGGGGYTF
.	.	TRBV9	TRBJ2-5	TGTGCCAGCAGCGTAGGGCAAGTCCAAGAGACCCAGTACTTC	CASSVGQVQETQYF
.	TRBD1	TRBV7-8	TRBJ2-5	TGTGCCAGCAGCTTAGACTGGGCAGGGGGTGAGGAGACCCAGTACTTC	CASSLDWAGGEETQYF
.	.	TRBV30	TRBJ2-6	TGTGCATATTCCACAGGGTGGTCTGGGGCCAACGGCCTGACTTTC	CAYSTGWSGANGLTF
.	.	TRBV18	TRBJ2-5	TGTGCCAGCTCACGCGGCATCCAAGAGACCCAGTACTTC	CASSRGIQETQYF
once	.	TRBV9	TRBJ2-2	TGTGCCAGCAGCGAGAGGGCCGGGGAGCTGTTTTTT	CASSERAGELFF
.	TRBD2	TRBV28	TRBJ2-3	TGTGCCAGCAGCAAACGACTAGCGGGAAGAGGAGGCACAGATACGCAGTATTTT	CASSKRLAGRGGTDTQYF
.	TRBD2	TRBV19	TRBJ2-6	TGTGCCAGTAGTATAGGCGTTGGGCTCGATCTTAGCGGGAGAACGAGGGGGGCCAACGTCCTGACTTTC	CASSIGVGLDLSGRTRGANVLTF
.	.	TRBV7-2	TRBJ2-7	TGTGCCAGCAGCTTATCCTATTACGAGGCTTACGAGCAGTACTTC	CASSLSYYEAYEQYF
.	TRBD1	TRBV10-1	TRBJ2-4	TGCGCCAGCAGTGACAGGGGGACGACCAAAAACAGTCAGTACTTC	CASSDRGTTKNSQYF